This T cell receptor beta chain was identified in a study of cytomegalovirus exposure and HLA in healthy donors. PCR amplification relied on 60 Vbeta primers (plus 13 Jbeta primers). Assay used: immunoSEQ multiplex PCR; TCRdb lists only in-frame clones, some missing. The sample contains 150,000 to 200,000 clones, approximately 81% of which appear only once. The CDR3 has 13 residues. CDR1 and CDR2 from the germline V gene are SEHNR and FQNEAQ (reference sequence). General observations from the study: Reports state that TCR beta sequences accurately predicted most subjects' HLA-A and HLA-B alleles.

On this clone: Antigen specificity is unknown. The junction departs from the called germline gene at one end, perhaps through a read error.

This clonotype was obtained from a woman under 30 in good health and CMV-seropositive. Sequenced input: PBMCs. The genes are TRBV7-9 and TRBJ2-1; a weak D match, TRBD1 (5 bases). CDR3 DNA sequence: TGTTCCAGCAGCAGCAGGGTTGCCAATGAGCAGTTCTTC. It encodes CSSSSRVANEQFF.